This T cell receptor beta chain was retrieved from a study of CD8+CD57+ T cells in acquired aplastic anemia. About the study: When averaged, DNA from sorted CD4+ and CD8+ cells came to 2.5 to 4 ug.

Broader study findings: Twenty-nine CD8+ CDR3 sequences were shared between patients and controls.

Genomic DNA, the template, was used for profiling of the TCR beta VDJ and CDR3. TCRdb passed the reads through MiXCR, listing each CDR3 protein once. The sample holds hundreds of thousands of distinct CDR3 sequences, around 72% seen once. From germline, CDR1 is SGHTA and CDR2 FQGNSA. CDR3 length equals 14 residues. Deletions cut 0 bases from V and 4 bases from J, with 9 bases between. Points on this clonotype: As yet, its antigen is unknown.

The receptor comes from a human donor in good health, serving as a control. The chain carries TRBV7-2 and TRBJ2-5, with D perhaps TRBD2 (5 bases). Sample: sorted CD4+, CD8+, or CD8+CD57+ T cells (not recorded which) from PBMCs. The CDR3 DNA follows: TGTGCCAGCAGCTTAGCCCTGAGCGGAGAGACCCAGTACTTC. It translates to CASSLALSGETQYF.